A selection of T cell receptor beta chains follows, all from one sample in a study of control samples from healthy donors and cancer patients. Measured with immunoSEQ multiplex PCR; TCRdb has only the in-frame clones, and not every one. This sample has fewer than 500,000 clones; 90% occur once, and the top ten carry around 6.4%. Sequenced: PBMCs. Receptors originate from a man aged 40-49 years with head and neck cancer. The CDR3 runs from the conserved cysteine through the conserved F or W. Each record gives: D gene, V gene, J gene, clone size, CDR3 protein, CDR3 DNA. The D gene is left open where the match is weak. The size field is filled for only some rows; it gives once, few, many or a size class.

.,TRBV6-5,TRBJ1-1,.,CASSYGDTEAFF,TGTGCCAGCAGTTATGGGGACACTGAAGCTTTCTTT
.,TRBV11-1,TRBJ2-3,.,CASSLGSKGYSDTQYF,TGTGCCAGCAGCTTGGGCTCTAAGGGTTATTCAGATACGCAGTATTTT
.,TRBV5-4,TRBJ2-7,.,CASSFDPSHEQYF,TGTGCCAGCAGCTTCGATCCCAGTCACGAGCAGTACTTC
.,TRBV28,TRBJ2-7,once,CASSFFGMSYEQYF,TGTGCCAGCAGTTTCTTCGGGATGTCCTACGAGCAGTACTTC
.,TRBV19,TRBJ2-1,.,CASSIEGGWNEQFF,TGTGCCAGTAGTATTGAGGGGGGGTGGAATGAGCAGTTCTTC
.,TRBV28,TRBJ1-1,.,CASSSPTAMNTEAFF,TGTGCCAGCAGTTCCCCGACAGCCATGAACACTGAAGCTTTCTTT
.,TRBV28,TRBJ2-2,.,CASSFFGSTGELFF,TGTGCCAGCTCTTTTTTCGGCTCCACCGGGGAGCTGTTTTTT
TRBD1,TRBV5-1,TRBJ1-5,.,CASSPWTGEGQPQHF,TGCGCCAGCAGCCCGTGGACAGGGGAGGGTCAGCCCCAGCATTTT
.,TRBV19,TRBJ2-1,.,CASSKGGWNEQFF,TGTGCCAGTAGTAAGGGGGGTTGGAATGAGCAGTTCTTC
TRBD2,TRBV6-6,TRBJ2-5,.,CAVGASGVLETQYF,TGTGCCGTGGGGGCTAGCGGGGTACTAGAGACCCAGTACTTC
TRBD1,TRBV5-4,TRBJ1-1,.,CASSLLPGTGYMAEAFF,TGTGCCAGCAGCTTGCTCCCAGGGACAGGGTATATGGCTGAAGCTTTCTTT
.,TRBV4-1,TRBJ2-1,.,CASSKKTDNEQFF,TGCGCCAGCAGCAAAAAAACCGACAATGAGCAGTTCTTC
.,TRBV7-3,TRBJ2-5,.,CASSLNSGGRETQYF,TGTGCCAGCAGCTTAAATTCCGGGGGACGAGAGACCCAGTACTTC
.,TRBV19,TRBJ2-3,.,CASSIGGSTDTQYF,TGTGCCAGTAGTATTGGGGGAAGCACAGATACGCAGTATTTT
.,TRBV11-2,TRBJ2-7,.,CASSSAPPNGWEQYF,TGTGCCAGCAGCTCGGCGCCTCCCAATGGGTGGGAGCAGTACTTC
.,TRBV5-6,TRBJ2-3,.,CASSRGLSTDTQYF,TGTGCCAGCAGCCGAGGACTTAGCACAGATACGCAGTATTTT
TRBD1,TRBV7-3,TRBJ2-1,once,CASSLGTATYNEQFF,TGTGCCAGCAGCTTAGGGACAGCTACTTACAATGAGCAGTTCTTC
TRBD2,TRBV6-2/TRBV6-3,TRBJ2-1,.,CASSLGRTSPFF,TGTGCCAGCAGCCTTGGTCGGACTAGTCCTTTCTTC
TRBD1,TRBV7-8,TRBJ2-5,.,CASSTQPGQGIETQYF,TGTGCCAGCAGCACGCAGCCGGGACAGGGTATAGAGACCCAGTACTTC
.,TRBV6-1,TRBJ2-1,.,CASSEAGVAHNEQFF,TGTGCCAGCAGTGAAGCGGGCGTGGCCCACAATGAGCAGTTCTTC
TRBD2,TRBV4-3,TRBJ2-3,.,CASSPGLAGITDTQYF,TGCGCCAGCAGCCCCGGACTAGCGGGAATCACAGATACGCAGTATTTT
.,TRBV19,TRBJ2-4,.,CASSTVKNIQYF,TGTGCCAGTAGTACTGTAAAAAACATTCAGTACTTC
.,TRBV7-6,TRBJ2-7,.,CASSRVGGITSYEQYF,TGTGCCAGCAGCCGGGTTGGGGGGATAACCTCCTACGAGCAGTACTTC
TRBD1,TRBV5-5,TRBJ1-5,.,CASSLGTGYQPQHF,TGTGCCAGCAGCTTGGGGACAGGGTACCAGCCCCAGCATTTT
TRBD1,TRBV28,TRBJ2-7,.,CACTTGGRAREQYF,TGTGCCTGTACCACAGGGGGCCGGGCGCGGGAGCAGTACTTC
.,TRBV7-8,TRBJ1-1,.,CASSLATDTEAFF,TGTGCCAGCAGCTTAGCGACGGATACTGAAGCTTTCTTT
TRBD1,TRBV2,TRBJ2-7,.,CASRGGTGVGSSYEQYF,TGTGCCAGCAGGGGCGGGACAGGGGTTGGGAGCTCCTACGAGCAGTACTTC
.,TRBV18,TRBJ2-5,.,CASSTDLQETQYF,TGTGCCAGCTCAACCGACCTACAAGAGACCCAGTACTTC
TRBD2,TRBV19,TRBJ2-3,once,CASSIRLAGGSTDTQYF,TGTGCCAGTAGTATTAGACTAGCGGGGGGGAGCACAGATACGCAGTATTTT
TRBD1,TRBV2,TRBJ1-6,.,CASSGTAGNSPLHF,TGTGCCAGCAGCGGGACAGCGGGTAATTCACCCCTCCACTTT